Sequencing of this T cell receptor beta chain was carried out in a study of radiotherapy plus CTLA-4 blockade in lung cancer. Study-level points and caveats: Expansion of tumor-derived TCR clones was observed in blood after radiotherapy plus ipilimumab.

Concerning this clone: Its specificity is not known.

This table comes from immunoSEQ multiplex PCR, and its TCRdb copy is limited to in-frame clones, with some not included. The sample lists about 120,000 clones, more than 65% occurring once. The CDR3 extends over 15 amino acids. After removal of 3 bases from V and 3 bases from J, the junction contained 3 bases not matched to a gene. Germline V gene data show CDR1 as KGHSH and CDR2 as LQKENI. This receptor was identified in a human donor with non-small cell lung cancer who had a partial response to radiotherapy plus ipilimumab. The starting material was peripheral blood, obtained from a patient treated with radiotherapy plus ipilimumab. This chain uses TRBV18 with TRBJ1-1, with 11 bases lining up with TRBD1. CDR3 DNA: TGTGCCAGCTCACCCGGGACAGGGGGGGACACTGAAGCTTTCTTT. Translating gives CASSPGTGGDTEAFF.